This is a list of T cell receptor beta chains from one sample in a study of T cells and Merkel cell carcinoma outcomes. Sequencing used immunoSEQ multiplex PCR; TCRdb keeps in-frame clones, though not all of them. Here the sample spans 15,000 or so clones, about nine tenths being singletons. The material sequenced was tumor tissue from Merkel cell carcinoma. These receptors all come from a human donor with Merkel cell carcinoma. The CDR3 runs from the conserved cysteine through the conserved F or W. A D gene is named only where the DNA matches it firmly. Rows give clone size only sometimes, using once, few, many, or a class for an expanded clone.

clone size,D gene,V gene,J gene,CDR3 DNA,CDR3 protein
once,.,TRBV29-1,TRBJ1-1,TGCAGCGTTGTGCGAGGGACCAACACTGAAGCTTTCTTT,CSVVRGTNTEAFF
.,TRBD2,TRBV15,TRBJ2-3,TGTGCCACCAGCAGGGGGGTTTCTAGCGGGGGGGCACTCACAGATACGCAGTATTTT,CATSRGVSSGGALTDTQYF
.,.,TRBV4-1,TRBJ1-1,TGCGCCAGCAGCCACACCTCAAGGGGAGATCAGTGGGATGAAGCTTTCTTT,CASSHTSRGDQWDEAFF
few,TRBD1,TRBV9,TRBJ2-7,TGTGCCAGCAGCGTAGGAGGGGACAGCTACGAGCAGTACTTC,CASSVGGDSYEQYF
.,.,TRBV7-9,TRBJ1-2,TGTGCCAGCAGGGGCGATGGTGGCTACACCTTC,CASRGDGGYTF
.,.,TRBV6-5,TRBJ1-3,TGTGCCAGCAGGCCTCGTCCCGTTTCTGGAAACACCATATATTTT,CASRPRPVSGNTIYF
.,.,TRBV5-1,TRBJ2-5,TGCGCCAGCAGTCCGAGCCGGGTCGTAGAGACCCAGTACTTC,CASSPSRVVETQYF
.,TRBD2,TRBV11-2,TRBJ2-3,TGTGCCAGCAGCCCAGGACTAGCGGAAGCAGATACGCAGTATTTT,CASSPGLAEADTQYF
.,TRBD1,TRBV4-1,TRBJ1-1,TGCGCCAGCAGCCACAAACAGGGGGCTTACACTGAAGCTTTCTTT,CASSHKQGAYTEAFF
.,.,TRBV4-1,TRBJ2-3,TGCGCCAGCAGCCAAGTAAAATCTTTACGTTGGTTGGCAGATACGCAGTATTTT,CASSQVKSLRWLADTQYF
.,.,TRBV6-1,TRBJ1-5,TGTGCCAGCAGGGGCGTAGGAAGGAGCAATCAGCCCCAGCATTTT,CASRGVGRSNQPQHF
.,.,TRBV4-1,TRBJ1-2,TGCGCCAGCAGCCAAGAGGGGGTGGGCTACACCTTC,CASSQEGVGYTF
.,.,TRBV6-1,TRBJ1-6,TGTGCCAGCAGTGAAGTGGGTAATTCACCCCTCCACTTT,CASSEVGNSPLHF
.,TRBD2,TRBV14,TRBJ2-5,TGTGCCAGCAGCCAAGATAGACTAGCCTTACAAGAGACCCAGTACTTC,CASSQDRLALQETQYF